This TCR beta chain derives from a study of regulatory T cells in long-lasting Graves disease (dated by TCRdb to the early 2020s). In the study overall: Persistent Graves' disease was defined as antithyroid drug treatment for over 5 years with persistently positive TSH receptor autoantibodies. Persistent Graves' disease patients were compared with newly diagnosed Graves' disease patients by peripheral blood TCR sequencing and RNA sequencing. The study took place in China and was registered as a clinical trial. A total of around 35 samples were covered by TCR sequencing, comprising approximately 13 persistent and 20 newly diagnosed Graves' disease patients. On average, persistent Graves' disease patients in the clinical cohort had been on antithyroid drugs for approximately ten years. Here is what the overall study found, with its caveats: Compared with newly diagnosed patients, persistent Graves' disease patients had lower TCR Shannon entropy and fewer highly expanded clones, which suggests clonal expansion. Sequencing and analysis were restricted to the TCR beta chain. The study examined only peripheral blood because the primary lesion, thyroid tissue, could not be accessed. A larger number of public clonotypes was shared among persistent patients (approximately 2,600) than among newly diagnosed patients (roughly 1,000). Persistent disease showed preferential use of TRBV28, TRBJ1-2 and TRBJ2-5, whereas newly diagnosed disease favored TRBV20-1 and TRBJ2-1. As a limitation, the authors acknowledged that the small sample size may reduce accuracy.

Regarding this clonotype: The antigen this receptor binds is unknown. Sequence at one end of the junction differs from germline and may be a read error.

The time point label of this sample denotes: persistent/refractory GD, antithyroid drugs over 5 years with positive TRAb. RNA was extracted from PBMCs in TRIzol for both TCR sequencing and RNA sequencing. Graves' disease was diagnosed according to American Thyroid Association guidelines. Patients for the study were recruited at an endocrinology department in Xi'an, China. Each patient gave about 10 milliliters of peripheral blood, collected in an EDTA anticoagulant tube. Ficoll Paque Plus density gradient separation was used to isolate PBMCs, and no further T cell sorting was done. An Agilent 2100 Bioanalyzer and agarose gel were used to assess RNA quality, and a NanoDrop 2000 was used to measure RNA concentration. The library came from multiplex PCR. The listed sequencing device is Illumina HiSeq 4000. iRepertoire HTBI primers and Arm-PCR amplification of CDR3 regions were used to construct TCR beta libraries. Gel purification was performed on PCR products prior to sequencing. The study's own analysis went as follows. Gene usage analysis of CDR3 amino acid clonotypes used the 60 to 75 TRBV and some 15 TRBJ segments found across samples. COPE and FqMerger were used to merge filtered high-quality paired reads into contigs. BLAST was used to align contigs to the IMGT TRBV, TRBD and TRBJ reference genes, and CDR3 was defined following IMGT. Highly expanded clones were defined as clonotypes with a frequency above 0.1%. Shannon entropy was used to measure repertoire diversity, and the Gini coefficient was used to measure V-J evenness. A clonotype was considered public if more than one individual shared it. The public sequencing data were trimmed at Q25 with fastp and processed into clonotypes with MiXCR by TCRdb, which kept only in-frame beta chains. Rows with a matching CDR3 protein are joined into one entry that keeps the most common DNA and genes. The V and J calls follow TCRdb's processing rather than the paper's. In this sample the table shows 350,000 to 500,000 distinct CDR3 sequences, around 23% of which occur a single time. The ten largest clones add up to roughly an eighth of the sample.

Including cysteine and phenylalanine, the CDR3 has 15 amino acids. Just the 45-base CDR3 DNA is kept, in frame starting at base 1. CDR1 and CDR2, per the germline V gene (reference sequence), are DFQATT and SNEGSKA. This TCR derives from a female donor with Graves disease. This chain joins TRBV20-1 to TRBJ2-3; 7 bases in between match TRBD2. This specimen consisted of peripheral blood mononuclear cells (PBMCs), obtained when the disease was refractory, from a patient treated with antithyroid drugs. CDR3 reads: CSARVGLQRTGTQYF. The nucleotide sequence is given as TGCAGTGCTAGAGTGGGACTACAGCGCACAGGTACGCAGTATTTT.